These T cell receptor beta chains were read from a single sample in a study of low-dose radiotherapy and immunotherapy resistance in tumors. One entry per CDR3 protein, called by TCRdb with MiXCR from the reads. The data show nearly 95,000 distinct CDR3 sequences, 9.4% seen once. Sample: PBMCs, taken before treatment. All receptors come from a male donor with prostate cancer. Each CDR3 is given with its conserved first and last residue. D genes are given only for firm matches. Size is omitted from some rows. Given values are once, few, many or a class for expanded clones.

size	J	V	D	DNA	CDR3
many	TRBJ2-2	TRBV29-1	TRBD1	TGCAGCGTGGACAGACAGGGAAACACCGGGGAGCTGTTTTTT	CSVDRQGNTGELFF
many	TRBJ2-3	TRBV4-1	TRBD2	TGCGCCAGCAGCCAAGGTCGGTGGACTAGCGGTTTGAGCGGAGGCACAGATACGCAGTATTTT	CASSQGRWTSGLSGGTDTQYF
many	TRBJ1-6	TRBV27	TRBD1	TGTGCCAGCAGTTTGGCAGGGGGAAGAAGCTATAATTCACCCCTCCACTTT	CASSLAGGRSYNSPLHF
many	TRBJ2-1	TRBV29-1	.	TGCAGCGTACAGGGACACAATGAGCAGTTCTTC	CSVQGHNEQFF
many	TRBJ2-7	TRBV3-1	.	TGTGCCAGCAGCCGAGGAGCCGGGCCCAAACCTGAGTACTTC	CASSRGAGPKPEYF
many	TRBJ2-3	TRBV20-1	TRBD2	TGCAGTGCTAGGACTCGCCTAGCGGGAGGTAGAAGCAGCACAGATACGCAGTATTTT	CSARTRLAGGRSSTDTQYF
many	TRBJ2-1	TRBV6-2/TRBV6-3	TRBD2	TGTGCCAGCAGTTACACGACTAGCGGGAGAGTCAATGAGCAGTTCTTC	CASSYTTSGRVNEQFF
many	TRBJ2-5	TRBV19	TRBD2	TGTGCCAGTAGTATAGAGACGGGGGGAGAGTCCGAGACCCAGTACTTC	CASSIETGGESETQYF
many	TRBJ2-7	TRBV5-5	.	TGTGCCAGCAGCTTGGAGAGGGTGGCCGAGCAGTACTTC	CASSLERVAEQYF
many	TRBJ2-2	TRBV9	.	TGTGCCAGCAGCGTAGATTCAGGGCTAGTATCCGGGGAGCTGTTTTTT	CASSVDSGLVSGELFF
many	TRBJ2-1	TRBV7-2	TRBD2	TGTGCCAGCAGCTTCAGTTCTAGCGGGGGTAATGAGCAGTTCTTC	CASSFSSSGGNEQFF
many	TRBJ2-1	TRBV28	TRBD2	TGTGCCAGCAGTGGGGGGGGAAAGGCTGAGTTCTTC	CASSGGGKAEFF
.	TRBJ2-2	TRBV28	.	.	CASYRLAANTGELFFF
many	TRBJ2-7	TRBV7-9	.	TGTGCCAGCAGTCGTGATGGACTAATCGACGAGCAGTACTTC	CASSRDGLIDEQYF
many	TRBJ2-1	TRBV6-9	TRBD2	TGTGCCAGCAGCCTGGGACTAGGGAATGAGCAGTTCTTC	CASSLGLGNEQFF
many	TRBJ2-1	TRBV30	TRBD2	TGTGCCTGGAGTGCGGGACTAGCGGGATACAATGAGCAGTTCTTC	CAWSAGLAGYNEQFF
many	TRBJ2-3	TRBV7-2	TRBD2	TGTGCCAGCAGCCCCCTAGCGGGGGGGAGCACAGATACGCAGTATTTT	CASSPLAGGSTDTQYF
many	TRBJ2-1	TRBV7-3	.	TGTGCCAGCAGCTTAAGGGGAACTGAGCAGTTCTTC	CASSLRGTEQFF
many	TRBJ1-5	TRBV28	TRBD1	TGTGCCAGCAGGTCAGGGGGCTTTAGCAATCAGCCCCAGCATTTT	CASRSGGFSNQPQHF
many	TRBJ2-1	TRBV28	.	TGTGCCAGCAGTTTCCAGGGTGGGGCGTATAATGAGCAGTTCTTC	CASSFQGGAYNEQFF
many	TRBJ2-7	TRBV29-1	.	TGCAGCGTTCGAGTGGGTGGCGAGCAGTACTTC	CSVRVGGEQYF
many	TRBJ2-3	TRBV7-2	TRBD2	TGTGCCAGCAGCTACGGACTAGCGGGAGGTCCAGATACGCAGTATTTT	CASSYGLAGGPDTQYF
many	TRBJ1-2	TRBV29-1	.	TGCAGCGTTGGGGCGGAAAACTATGGCTACACCTTC	CSVGAENYGYTF
many	TRBJ2-5	TRBV3-1	TRBD2	TGTGCCAGCAGCCAAGAAGAAATGGGACGGGAGGGTCAAGAGACCCAGTACTTC	CASSQEEMGREGQETQYF
many	TRBJ2-5	TRBV29-1	.	TGCAGCGTCGAACCGTGGGGCGCGGAGACCCAGTACTTC	CSVEPWGAETQYF
few	TRBJ2-7	TRBV20-1	.	TGCAGTGCTCGAAGCTCACTCCCTCGGAGCTCCTACGAGCAGTACTTC	CSARSSLPRSSYEQYF
many	TRBJ2-3	TRBV5-1	TRBD1	TGCGCCAGCAGCTTGTCGAAGGCAGGGGGAAGCACAGATACGCAGTATTTT	CASSLSKAGGSTDTQYF
many	TRBJ2-3	TRBV15	TRBD2	TGTGCCACCAGCAGAGGGGGGCTAGCGGGAGCAGATACGCAGTATTTT	CATSRGGLAGADTQYF
many	TRBJ1-4	TRBV7-9	.	TGTGCCAGCAGCCGACAGAGTGAAAAACTGTTTTTT	CASSRQSEKLFF
many	TRBJ2-3	TRBV28	.	TGTGCCAGCACCGACGCAGATACGCAGTATTTT	CASTDADTQYF
many	TRBJ1-2	TRBV7-3	.	TGTGCCAGCAGCTTAGGACCTAGGGATGAACATGGCTACACCTTC	CASSLGPRDEHGYTF
many	TRBJ1-3	TRBV20-1	.	TGCAGTGCTATAGCCCTCTCTGGAAACACCATATATTTT	CSAIALSGNTIYF
many	TRBJ1-2	TRBV6-6	.	TGTGCCAGCAGTTACTCAGGGCAGGTGGGAGGTTACACCTTC	CASSYSGQVGGYTF
many	TRBJ2-7	TRBV5-1	.	TGCGCCAGCAGCTTGATGGGTAGGGCACCCTACGAGCAGTACTTC	CASSLMGRAPYEQYF
many	TRBJ2-5	TRBV4-3	.	TGCGCCAGCAGCCAAGATATGGACAGCGCGGAGACCCAGTACTTC	CASSQDMDSAETQYF
.	TRBJ1-2	TRBV12-3/TRBV12-4	TRBD1	TGTGCCAGCAGGGGACAGACAGGGGGCAAGGGATATGGCTACACCTTC	CASRGQTGGKGYGYTF
many	TRBJ2-6	TRBV27	.	TGTGCCAGCAGTTTAAGTGTTCTGGGCTCTGGGGCCAACGTCCTGACTTTC	CASSLSVLGSGANVLTF
many	TRBJ2-2	TRBV7-3	TRBD2	TGTGCCAGCAGCTTAACATTTAGAGCGGGAGCTTCCGGGGAGCTGTTTTTT	CASSLTFRAGASGELFF
many	TRBJ2-3	TRBV30	TRBD2	TGTGCCTGGGGCCGGACTAGTAGGAACACAGATACGCAGTATTTT	CAWGRTSRNTDTQYF
many	TRBJ2-3	TRBV14	.	TGTGCCAGCAGCCAAGATCGGTCCGGTACGCAGTATTTT	CASSQDRSGTQYF
many	TRBJ1-1	TRBV10-3	.	TGTGCCATCAGCTCATCGACAGGAATTAACACTGAAGCTTTCTTT	CAISSSTGINTEAFF
many	TRBJ2-4	TRBV28	.	TGTGCCAGCATGACTACCGTAGCCAAAAACATTCAGTACTTC	CASMTTVAKNIQYF
many	TRBJ2-7	TRBV28	.	TGTGCCAGCAGCCTATACTACGAGCAGTACTTC	CASSLYYEQYF
many	TRBJ1-5	TRBV10-3	.	TGTGCCATCAGTGAGAGGGCAGGGAATCAGCCCCAGCATTTT	CAISERAGNQPQHF